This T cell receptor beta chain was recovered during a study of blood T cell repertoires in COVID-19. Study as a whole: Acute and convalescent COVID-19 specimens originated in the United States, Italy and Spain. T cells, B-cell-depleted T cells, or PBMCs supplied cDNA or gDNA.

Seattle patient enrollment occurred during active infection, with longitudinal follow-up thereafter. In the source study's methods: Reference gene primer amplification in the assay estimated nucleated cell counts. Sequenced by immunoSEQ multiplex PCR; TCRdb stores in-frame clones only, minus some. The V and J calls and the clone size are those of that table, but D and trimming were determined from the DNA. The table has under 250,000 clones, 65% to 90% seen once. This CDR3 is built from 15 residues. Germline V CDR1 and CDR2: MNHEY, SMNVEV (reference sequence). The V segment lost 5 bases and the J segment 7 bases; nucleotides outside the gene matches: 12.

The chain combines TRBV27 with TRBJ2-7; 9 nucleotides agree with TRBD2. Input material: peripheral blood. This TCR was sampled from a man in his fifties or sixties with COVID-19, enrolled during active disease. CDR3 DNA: TGTGCCAGCAGTCCGTCTCGAGCGGGGGGAGGAGAGCAGTACTTC. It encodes CASSPSRAGGGEQYF.